Detailed here is one T cell receptor (beta chain). Assay: immunoSEQ multiplex PCR; the TCRdb copy retains only in-frame clones and omits some. The sample shows 13,000 to 15,000 clones, about 36% of them seen only once. These data belong to a study of graft-versus-host responses after intestinal transplantation. Study-level points and caveats: GvH clones occurred in recipient marrow; some first appeared in ileum or blood.

V was pared by 2 bases and J by 8 bases, with 10 bases between. The CDR3 totals 13 residues. Germline V gene data show CDR1 as MNHNY and CDR2 as SVGAGI (reference sequence). The gene calls are TRBV6-6 and TRBJ1-3; D not resolved. The sequence derives from a human patient who received an intestinal transplant. Specimen: alloreactive CD4+ T cells from a mixed lymphocyte reaction culture, collected before intestinal transplant. As for subset: CFSE-low proliferating T cells sorted from approximately six-day pre-transplant mixed lymphocyte reaction (GvH or HvG direction). The CDR3 sequence is CASSYRGVDTIYF. In DNA form, the CDR3 reads TGTGCCAGCAGTTACCGGGGAGTGGACACCATATATTTT.